These 21 T cell receptor beta chains share one sample of origin, sequenced in a study of radiotherapy plus CTLA-4 blockade in lung cancer. Clones were sequenced by immunoSEQ multiplex PCR, and TCRdb holds only the in-frame ones, with some missing. The sample holds approximately 82,000 clones, around 83% seen once. The specimen was peripheral blood, collected from a patient treated with radiotherapy plus ipilimumab. These receptors all come from a human donor with non-small cell lung cancer that progressed on radiotherapy plus ipilimumab.

As DNA, the CDR3 is TGCGCCAGCAGCCAACCCCCGGGACAGGTGCGGTCCGAGCAGTACTTC. Its protein product is CASSQPPGQVRSEQYF. The chain is built from TRBV4-1 and TRBJ2-7, with TRBD1 matching 8 bases. The CDR3 is 16 amino acids. The V segment lost 2 bases and the J segment 6 bases; nucleotides outside the gene matches: 12. CDR1 and CDR2 (germline): MGHRA, YSYEKL.

The genes are TRBV12-5 and TRBJ1-1, with no clear D. V was trimmed by 5 bases and J by 6 bases, leaving 16 bases between them. This CDR3 has 14 residues. CDR1 and CDR2 from the germline V gene are LGHNT and FRNRAP. The CDR3 DNA sequence: TGTGCTAGTGGTCCCCGGGGAAATAACGCTGAAGCTTTCTTT. It codes for CASGPRGNNAEAFF.

The chain links TRBV7-3 to TRBJ2-2; 13 nucleotides align to TRBD2. The CDR3 has 17 residues. J lost 5 bases, V lost 5 bases, and 8 bases had no gene match. Germline lookup yields CDR1 SGHTA and CDR2 FQGTGA. This CDR3 is CASSNGLAGVGTGELFF. As DNA, the CDR3 is TGTGCCAGCAGCAATGGACTAGCGGGAGTAGGTACCGGGGAGCTGTTTTTT.

J is TRBJ1-4 and V is TRBV6-5; D gene ambiguous. The CDR3 totals 13 residues. V was cut by 5 bases and J by 7 bases, with 11 bases left in between. Germline V gene sequence: CDR1 MNHEY, CDR2 SVGAGI. The CDR3 sequence is CASSRSLGEKLFF. The CDR3 bases are TGTGCCAGCAGTAGGTCATTAGGTGAAAAACTGTTTTTT.

The V gene is TRBV28, the J gene TRBJ1-1; tentative D call: TRBD1 (5 bases). Germline V lookup: CDR1 MDHEN, CDR2 SYDVKM. The ends were cut back, 4 bases at V and 11 bases at J, with 17 bases in the middle. The CDR3 totals 13 residues. CDR3 sequence: CASSSLGGARAFF. In DNA form, the CDR3 reads TGTGCCAGCAGTTCTCTCGGTGGGGCTCGGGCTTTCTTT.

This rearrangement joins TRBV18 to TRBJ2-5, with 8 positions matching TRBD2. The germline V gene has CDR1 KGHSH and CDR2 LQKENI. The CDR3 runs to 14 residues. V was clipped by 8 bases and J by 0 bases; unmatched bases: 5. CDR3 in DNA: TGTGCCAGCACGTTAGCGGGGTACCAAGAGACCCAGTACTTC. This gives the protein CASTLAGYQETQYF.

Only one count was recorded for this clone. V and J are TRBV7-5 and TRBJ2-4; the table gives TRBD2 as D, unverified against the DNA. TRBV7-5 is listed as a pseudogene. CDR3 length: 18 amino acids. In nucleotides, the CDR3 is TGTGTCAGAAGCTTAGGTGAGTCGCCGTCCCTTGCCAAAAACATTCAGTACTTC. Its translation is CVRSLGESPSLAKNIQYF.

The rearrangement uses TRBV7-3 and TRBJ2-2, with D possibly matching TRBD1 (7 bases). Germline V gene sequence: CDR1 SGHTA, CDR2 FQGTGA. This CDR3 is 16 amino acids long. Between the trimmed V and J ends, which lost 6 bases and 4 bases, there was a span of 18 bases. In DNA, the CDR3 is TGTGCCAGCAGTCCAGGGGGGACTCGAGGCACCGGGGAGCTGTTTTTT. This gives the protein CASSPGGTRGTGELFF.

V gene TRBV28 combines with J gene TRBJ1-2, with 11 bases that match TRBD1. Trimming took 2 bases from V and 6 from J; bases not matched to a gene: 5. The CDR3 sequence is 15 residues long. Germline CDR1 and CDR2: MDHEN and SYDVKM. The CDR3 spells CASSLGTGGFNGYTF. In DNA, the CDR3 is TGTGCCAGCAGTTTAGGGACAGGGGGTTTCAATGGCTACACCTTC.

A word on this clone: Other DNA sequences of this sample code for an identical CDR3. The rearrangement uses TRBV7-7 and TRBJ1-1; D possibly corresponds to TRBD1 (5 bases). The CDR3 is made up of 13 amino acids. V was shortened by 5 bases and J by 2 bases, with 9 bases between the two germline ends. Germline V lookup: CDR1 SSHAT, CDR2 FNYEAQ (reference sequence). Here the CDR3 DNA reads TGTGCCAGCAGCCGCGACAGCAACACTGAAGCTTTCTTT. It is translated as CASSRDSNTEAFF.

The CDR3 DNA is TGTGCCAGCTCACCACTTAAACCCCAGGGACAGAGCTCCTACAATGAGCAGTTCTTC. Its protein product is CASSPLKPQGQSSYNEQFF. The V call is TRBV18, the J call TRBJ2-1; 7 bases fit TRBD1. CDR1 and CDR2 from the germline V gene are KGHSH and LQKENI. The CDR3 has 19 amino acids. V lost 1 base and J lost 0; bases outside the gene matches: 12.

J is TRBJ2-7 and V is TRBV2; 11 bases agree with TRBD2. The CDR3 contains 14 residues. V lost 3 bases to trimming and J lost 6 bases; unmatched junction nucleotides: 4. The germline gives CDR1 SNHLY, CDR2 FYNNEI. The CDR3 loop reads CASSDPGLAVEQYF. Written as DNA, the CDR3 is TGTGCCAGCAGTGATCCGGGACTAGCGGTCGAGCAGTACTTC.

The genes are TRBV2 and TRBJ1-1; TRBD1 is a possible D gene (5 bases). Between the trimmed V and J ends, which lost 3 bases and 8 bases, there was a span of 19 bases. The CDR3 extends over 15 amino acids. Germline CDR1 reads SNHLY; CDR2 reads FYNNEI. The DNA for the CDR3 is TGTGCCAGCAGTGACCCCAGACGCCCGTGGGACGAAGCTTTCTTT. Translating it yields CASSDPRRPWDEAFF.

This sequence joins TRBV30 and TRBJ1-2; D not certain. V dropped 3 bases and J dropped 8 bases, with 19 bases sitting between them. CDR1 is GTSNPN and CDR2 is SVGIG in the germline V gene (reference sequence). The CDR3 consists of 14 residues. As DNA, the CDR3 is TGTGCCTGGAGCGACTGGGTTGGCAGGCTGGGCTACACCTTC. As protein: CAWSDWVGRLGYTF.

The chain carries TRBV6-4 and TRBJ1-1, with a weak D call TRBD1 (5 bases). With 6 bases removed from V and 0 bases from J, the gap between germline ends came to 17 bases. The germline V gene encodes CDR1 MRHNA and CDR2 SNTAGT. CDR3 length equals 16 residues. CDR3 in DNA: TGTGCCAGCAGGGGGGGGGTTGCGACAATGAACACTGAAGCTTTCTTT. Encoded protein: CASRGGVATMNTEAFF.

The genes are TRBV7-2 and TRBJ1-1, with D possibly TRBD1 on 6 matching bases. The CDR3 contains 13 residues. Per the germline V gene, CDR1 is SGHTA and CDR2 is FQGNSA. Trimming took 4 bases from V and 8 from J, leaving 14 bases between them. The CDR3 DNA reads as TGTGCCAGCAGCTCGCCGGGGGCCTCGGAAGCTTTCTTT. Its translation: CASSSPGASEAFF. The full variable domain, rest sourced from reference TRBV7-2 and TRBJ1-1, is GAGVSQSPSNKVTEKGKDVELRCDPISGHTALYWYRQSLGQGLEFLIYFQGNSAPDKSGLPSDRFSAERTGGSVSTLTIQRTQQEDSAVYLCASSSPGASEAFFGQGTRLTVV.

This CDR3 is CASSVSSGYTF. In nucleotides, the CDR3 is TGTGCCAGCAGCGTCAGTTCTGGCTACACCTTC. The V call is TRBV25-1, the J call TRBJ1-2; D is undetermined. CDR1 MGHDK and CDR2 SYGVNS come from the germline V gene. The CDR3 has 11 residues. The germline V and J ends were trimmed by 6 bases and 7 bases, with 9 bases remaining between them.

The chain uses TRBV5-4 and TRBJ1-1, with 7 positions matching TRBD1. CDR3 length: 14 amino acids. In germline, CDR1 is SGHNT, CDR2 YYREEE (reference sequence). Trimming removed 4 bases from V and 1 base from J; junction bases left unmatched: 4. CDR3: CASSQGQWNTEAFF. CDR3 DNA sequence: TGTGCCAGCAGCCAGGGACAGTGGAACACTGAAGCTTTCTTT.

This rearrangement joins TRBV5-1 to TRBJ1-4; D is unresolved. The CDR3 consists of 15 residues. Per germline, CDR1 SGHRS and CDR2 YFSETQ. V was pared by 3 bases and J by 2 bases, with 11 bases between. This chain's CDR3 is CASSSMGYTNEKLFF. The CDR3 DNA sequence: TGCGCCAGCAGCTCGATGGGTTATACTAATGAAAAACTGTTTTTT.

This chain connects TRBV18 to TRBJ2-6; a weak D match, TRBD2 (6 bases). V lost 3 bases to trimming and J lost 4 bases, with 19 bases between them. The germline CDR1 and CDR2 sequences are KGHSH and LQKENI. The CDR3 runs 18 residues. The CDR3 is CASSPRGGQTGGANVLTF. The DNA for the CDR3 is TGTGCCAGCTCACCTCGAGGAGGGCAGACTGGGGGGGCCAACGTCCTGACTTTC.

The rearrangement joins TRBV11-2 to TRBJ2-3; 12 bases agree with TRBD2. This CDR3 spans 16 amino acids. V gave up 6 bases and J gave up 3 bases; unmatched junction bases: 7. CDR1 SGHAT and CDR2 FQNNGV come from the germline V gene. The CDR3 region is CASSPSSGGATDTQYF. The CDR3 DNA reads as TGTGCCAGCAGTCCCTCTAGCGGGGGGGCAACAGATACGCAGTATTTT.